This is a list of T cell receptor beta chains from one sample in a study of long-term antiretroviral therapy in people with HIV. Profiling relied on immunoSEQ multiplex PCR, and the TCRdb table lists in-frame clones only, not all of them. The sample holds 15,000 to 20,000 clones, 76% seen once. The specimen comprised unsorted PBMCs, sampled 0.5 years before starting antiretroviral therapy. The receptors derive from a woman aged 50 to 60 with HIV. CDR3s leave out the opening cysteine and the closing phenylalanine or tryptophan. D genes are given only for firm matches.

D gene,J gene,CDR3 length,V gene,CDR3 protein
TRBD1,TRBJ2-7,11,TRBV25-1,ASRGQVRHEQY
NA,TRBJ2-2,9,TRBV6-5,ASSTLDRLF
TRBD1,TRBJ2-2,14,TRBV5-4,ASSRGQGAFTGELF
NA,TRBJ1-1,11,TRBV7-9,ASSLTQNTEAF
NA,TRBJ1-1,11,TRBV5-6,ASSFFGGAEAF
NA,TRBJ1-2,15,TRBV4-2,ASSQEGREVYNYGYT
NA,TRBJ1-1,12,TRBV7-9,ASSPGSTDTEAF
NA,TRBJ2-7,13,TRBV19,ASSIDTGNPYEQY
NA,TRBJ1-1,13,TRBV11-2,ASSPGRGKNTEAF
TRBD1,TRBJ1-2,11,TRBV30,AWNPGTDHGYT
TRBD1,TRBJ1-5,12,TRBV2,ASQEGANNQPQH
NA,TRBJ1-1,12,TRBV5-8,ASSFGGRNTEAF
TRBD1,TRBJ1-1,14,TRBV18,ASSPPGGIRNTEAF
NA,TRBJ2-6,14,TRBV25-1,ASSEGGIEGANVLT
TRBD1,TRBJ1-2,13,TRBV19,ASTPPGQGASGYT
NA,TRBJ2-6,15,TRBV15,ATLWKTVSSGANVLT
TRBD1,TRBJ1-5,12,TRBV6-1,ASSEQTGNQPQH
NA,TRBJ1-5,13,TRBV2,ASSESQYSNQPQH
TRBD2,TRBJ2-1,15,TRBV9,ASSVPRGGDNYNEQF
NA,TRBJ2-2,14,TRBV7-6,ASSLGVQGAGGELF
TRBD1,TRBJ1-6,16,TRBV5-6,ASSFPSGTGENNSPLH
NA,TRBJ2-1,13,TRBV11-3,ASSPPGGPRVEQF
NA,TRBJ2-3,14,TRBV7-9,ASSGPTSRSTDTQY
NA,TRBJ1-4,14,TRBV7-9,ASSLGPGITNEKLF
TRBD2,TRBJ2-2,14,TRBV7-3,ASTPSTSAAPGELF
NA,TRBJ2-2,14,TRBV6-4,ASSDSGGVLPGELF
TRBD1,TRBJ2-1,14,TRBV19,ASRDPGQSSYNEQF
TRBD1,TRBJ2-5,11,TRBV30,AWGDNRGETQY
NA,TRBJ2-7,13,TRBV5-3,ARSYADRSSYEQY
NA,TRBJ2-3,13,TRBV5-6,ASSLGLSSTDTQY
TRBD1,TRBJ1-5,11,TRBV2,ASRGTGAQPQH
NA,TRBJ1-3,12,TRBV30,AWSRGISGNTIY
NA,TRBJ2-5,11,TRBV7-9,ASSLSSEETQY
NA,TRBJ1-2,11,TRBV7-9,ASSPGHLYGYT
TRBD1,TRBJ2-7,13,TRBV5-6,ASSLIPGTGIEQY
NA,TRBJ2-2,13,TRBV5-1,ASSPSAGNTGELF
NA,TRBJ2-6,13,TRBV7-3,ASSADSSGANVLT
NA,TRBJ1-2,11,TRBV5-1,ASSLGGYYGYT
NA,TRBJ2-5,12,TRBV28,ASRDTGMGETQY
NA,TRBJ1-2,16,TRBV9,ASSPQPGTLPTNNGYT
NA,TRBJ2-2,13,TRBV15,ATGRRGGLTGELF
NA,TRBJ2-3,13,TRBV7-9,ASSFLSQSTDTQY
TRBD1,TRBJ1-1,12,TRBV25-1,ASSVLGGRTEAF
NA,TRBJ2-2,13,TRBV7-9,ASSQRGSNTGELF
NA,TRBJ1-5,15,TRBV5-8,ASSLAAGVAYNQPQH
NA,TRBJ1-1,11,TRBV12-5,ASGLGVNTEAF
NA,TRBJ1-2,10,TRBV19,ASSRGGYGYT
NA,TRBJ2-1,11,TRBV14,ASSLAVYNEQF